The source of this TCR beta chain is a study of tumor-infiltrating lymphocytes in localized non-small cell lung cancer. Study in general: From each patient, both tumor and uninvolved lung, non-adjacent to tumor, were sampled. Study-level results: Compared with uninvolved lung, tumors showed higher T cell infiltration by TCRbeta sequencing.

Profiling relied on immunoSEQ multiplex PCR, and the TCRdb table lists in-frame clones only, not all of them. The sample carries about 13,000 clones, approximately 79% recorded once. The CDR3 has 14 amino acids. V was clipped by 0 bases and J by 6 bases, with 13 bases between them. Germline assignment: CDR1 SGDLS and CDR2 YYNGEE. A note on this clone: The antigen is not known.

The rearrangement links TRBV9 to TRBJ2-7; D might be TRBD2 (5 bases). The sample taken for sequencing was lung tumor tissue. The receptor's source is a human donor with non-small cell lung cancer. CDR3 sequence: CASSVDASFSEQYF. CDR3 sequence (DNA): TGTGCCAGCAGCGTAGACGCTAGCTTCTCCGAGCAGTACTTC.